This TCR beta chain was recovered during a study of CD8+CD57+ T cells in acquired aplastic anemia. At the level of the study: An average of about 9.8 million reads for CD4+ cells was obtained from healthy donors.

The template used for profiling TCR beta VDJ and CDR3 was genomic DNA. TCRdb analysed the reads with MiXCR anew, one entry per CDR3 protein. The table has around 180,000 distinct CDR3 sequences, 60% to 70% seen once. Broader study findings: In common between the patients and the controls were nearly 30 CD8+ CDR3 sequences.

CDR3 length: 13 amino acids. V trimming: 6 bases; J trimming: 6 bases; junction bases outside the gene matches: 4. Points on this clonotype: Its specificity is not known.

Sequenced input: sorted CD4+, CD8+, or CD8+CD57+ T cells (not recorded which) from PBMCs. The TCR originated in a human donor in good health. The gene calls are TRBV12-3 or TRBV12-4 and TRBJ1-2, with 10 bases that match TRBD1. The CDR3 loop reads CASSMTGGNGYTF. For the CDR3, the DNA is TGTGCCAGCAGCATGACAGGGGGCAATGGCTACACCTTC.